This T cell receptor beta chain originates from a study of CD8 T cells in Susac syndrome. The RNA, 0.5 to 1 ug, was put through reverse transcription using random hexamers. Each CDR3 protein gets one entry after TCRdb re-called the immunoSEQ multiplex PCR reads with MiXCR. The sample lists 200,000 or so distinct CDR3 sequences, about 93% occurring once. This TCR derives from a human donor with multiple sclerosis. Material for sequencing was CD8+ T cells from PBMCs.

The CDR3 DNA reads TGCAGCGTTGAAGCAGAAGACTATGAGCAGTTCTTC. This gives the protein CSVEAEDYEQFF. This chain joins TRBV29-1 and TRBJ2-1; D not resolved. V shed 1 base and J shed 8 bases, with 9 bases lying between them. Looked up from germline, CDR1 is SQVTM and CDR2 is ANQGSEA. The CDR3 is made up of 12 amino acids.